The next 31 T cell receptor beta chains were all read from a single sample in a study of blood T cell repertoires in COVID-19. Measured with immunoSEQ multiplex PCR; TCRdb has only the in-frame clones, and not every one. The profile covers 100,000 or so clones, with around nine tenths appearing a single time and roughly 3.1% taken by the ten largest. The specimen sequenced was peripheral blood. These receptors were collected from a man aged 50 to 60 with active or convalescent COVID-19.

The J gene is TRBJ1-2, the V gene TRBV7-2, with 7 nucleotides matching TRBD1. Germline CDR1 reads SGHTA; CDR2 reads FQGNSA. The CDR3 length is 12 residues. Trimming cost V 3 bases and J 13 bases; bases outside gene matches: 8. The CDR3 nucleotides read TGTGCCAGCAGCTTCGGACAGGAGGGTTTCACCTTC. This sequence encodes CASSFGQEGFTF. Filled out from reference TRBV7-2 and TRBJ1-2, the complete variable domain reads GAGVSQSPSNKVTEKGKDVELRCDPISGHTALYWYRQSLGQGLEFLIYFQGNSAPDKSGLPSDRFSAERTGGSVSTLTIQRTQQEDSAVYLCASSFGQEGFTFGSGTRLTVV.

The chain couples TRBV4-3 to TRBJ2-5; 10 bases agree with TRBD2. CDR1 is LGHNA and CDR2 is YSLEER in the germline V gene. CDR3 length: 16 residues. The trim removed 2 bases at V and 0 bases at J, leaving 3 bases unmatched. The chain's CDR3 is CASSQSGGANQETQYF. Here the CDR3 DNA reads TGCGCCAGCAGCCAAAGCGGGGGGGCAAACCAAGAGACCCAGTACTTC.

This chain links TRBV6-4 with TRBJ2-6, with TRBD1 matching 7 bases. This CDR3 contains 17 residues. The germline V gene encodes CDR1 MRHNA and CDR2 SNTAGT. With 5 bases clipped from V and 4 bases from J, the junction kept 11 bases outside the gene matches. The CDR3: CASSRDRSLGGANVLTF. The CDR3 DNA reads TGTGCCAGCAGTCGGGACAGATCGTTAGGGGGGGCCAACGTCCTGACTTTC.

The chain joins TRBV12-3 or TRBV12-4 to TRBJ1-2; the D is unclear. The CDR3 sequence is 13 residues long. Trimming cost V 3 bases and J 0 bases, with 5 bases left between them. CDR3 region: CASSLAANYGYTF. As DNA, the CDR3 is TGTGCCAGCAGTTTGGCAGCTAACTATGGCTACACCTTC.

The genes are TRBV10-1 and TRBJ2-1; D is possibly TRBD1 (6 bases). V gave up 0 bases and J gave up 4 bases, with 16 bases separating them. Germline V gene data show CDR1 as WNHNN and CDR2 as SYGVQD (reference sequence). This CDR3 region has 17 residues. The CDR3 here is CASSESRQETAYNEQFF. The CDR3 DNA sequence: TGCGCCAGCAGTGAGTCGAGACAGGAGACAGCTTACAATGAGCAGTTCTTC.

The rearrangement joins TRBV24-1 to TRBJ2-7; 7 bases align to TRBD1. Germline values: CDR1 KGHDR, CDR2 SFDVKD. J was trimmed by 6 bases and V by 6 bases; bases with no gene match: 4. CDR3 size: 12 residues. CDR3: CATSPTGSEQYF. CDR3 bases: TGTGCCACCAGTCCGACAGGGAGCGAGCAGTACTTC.

The V call is TRBV7-2, the J call TRBJ2-5; 8 nucleotides align to TRBD1. Losses at the gene ends were 5 bases for V and 5 bases for J; bases not matched to a gene: 7. Per germline, CDR1 SGHTA and CDR2 FQGNSA. The CDR3 is made up of 14 amino acids. CDR3 in amino acids: CASSKDRGWETQYF. CDR3 coding DNA: TGTGCCAGCAGCAAAGACAGGGGATGGGAGACCCAGTACTTC.

V is TRBV7-6 and J is TRBJ1-3; unclear D gene. Trimming took off 1 base at V and 3 bases at J, with 16 bases between the two ends. The CDR3 is made up of 17 amino acids. Germline CDR1 is SGHVS and CDR2 is FNYEAQ. For the CDR3, the DNA is TGTGCCAGCAGCTTAGGAGGCAGCGGTTCACGTGGAAACACCATATATTTT. Its translation is CASSLGGSGSRGNTIYF.

This chain connects TRBV10-1 to TRBJ2-3, with TRBD2 identical over 8 bases. The germline V gene encodes CDR1 WNHNN and CDR2 SYGVQD (reference sequence). CDR3 size: 15 residues. The J segment lost 0 bases and the V segment lost 4 bases, leaving 3 bases of the junction unmatched. CDR3 sequence: CASSAGGGSTDTQYF. The CDR3 region has the DNA TGCGCCAGCAGTGCGGGGGGGGGCAGCACAGATACGCAGTATTTT.

A few counts support this clone. This rearrangement joins TRBV5-6 to TRBJ2-7; the D gene is possibly TRBD2 (5 bases). The CDR3 runs to 15 residues. V was shortened by 0 bases and J by 9 bases, with 19 bases between the two germline ends. Germline assignment: CDR1 SGHDT and CDR2 YYEEEE. The CDR3 loop reads CASSLARLGARGQYV. As DNA, the CDR3 is TGTGCCAGCAGCTTGGCCAGGTTGGGAGCCCGGGGGCAGTACGTC.

The chain employs TRBV6-5 and TRBJ2-7; D is unresolved. This CDR3 spans 13 amino acids. V lost 6 bases and J 5 bases, leaving 14 bases between the germline ends. CDR1 is MNHEY, CDR2 SVGAGI, per germline. The CDR3 sequence is CASSPVSMHEQYF. Written as DNA, the CDR3 is TGTGCCAGCAGCCCGGTTTCGATGCACGAGCAGTACTTC.

V and J are TRBV10-3 and TRBJ2-2; D is perhaps TRBD2 (5 bases). There are 16 residues in the CDR3. Germline V gene data show CDR1 as ENHRY and CDR2 as SYGVKD. Trimming shortened V by 6 bases and J by 0 bases, and 14 bases separated the two germline ends. The CDR3 reads CAIRPGSNPNTGELFF. The CDR3 bases are TGTGCCATCAGGCCGGGGTCCAACCCGAACACCGGGGAGCTGTTTTTT.

The V call is TRBV19, the J call TRBJ1-4; TRBD1 matches 9 bases. Germline loops: CDR1 LNHDA, CDR2 SQIVND (reference sequence). This CDR3 has 14 residues. Unmatched junction bases numbered 4, after V lost 7 bases and J lost 4 bases. For the CDR3, the DNA is TGTGCCAGTACCCGGACAGGGGTTAATGAAAAACTGTTTTTT. Translation gives CASTRTGVNEKLFF.

The chain employs TRBV28 and TRBJ1-6, with D possibly being TRBD1 (6 bases). Germline assignment: CDR1 MDHEN and CDR2 SYDVKM. Trimming shortened V by 6 bases and J by 5 bases, and 17 bases separated the two germline ends. The CDR3 has 16 amino acids. CDR3 in DNA: TGTGCCAGCAGCCCCGCATCAGGGGAGAATAATTCACCCCTCCACTTT. It yields the protein CASSPASGENNSPLHF.

The V call is TRBV6-2 or TRBV6-3, the J call TRBJ2-1, with TRBD2 matching 8 bases. CDR3 size: 16 residues. The V and J ends lost 2 bases and 4 bases, in that order; junction bases with no gene match: 7. Germline CDR1 and CDR2: MNHEY and SVGEGT. The DNA of the CDR3 is TGTGCCAGCAGTTACGCGGGGGGCCAAGGGTACAATGAGCAGTTCTTC. This encodes CASSYAGGQGYNEQFF.

J is TRBJ1-5 and V is TRBV6-5; perhaps TRBD1 as D (5 bases). The CDR3 consists of 13 residues. Trimming removed 6 bases at V and 7 bases at J, with 13 bases between. Germline V CDR1 and CDR2: MNHEY, SVGAGI. DNA of the CDR3: TGTGCCAGCAGGGCGGGGGGATGGCAGCCCCAGCATTTT. Translation gives CASRAGGWQPQHF.

By sample fraction, this clone is medium-sized (0.01 to 0.1%). The CDR3 DNA reads TGTGCCAGCAGCGTCTCACAGGCTGCTAACTATGGCTACACCTTC. It encodes CASSVSQAANYGYTF. The chain recombines TRBV9 with TRBJ1-2; D possibly corresponds to TRBD1 (5 bases). There are 15 residues in the CDR3. Germline CDR1 reads SGDLS; CDR2 reads YYNGEE. V lost 2 bases to trimming and J lost 0 bases, with 11 bases between them. The variable domain in full, completed from reference TRBV9 and TRBJ1-2, reads DSGVTQTPKHLITATGQRVTLRCSPRSGDLSVYWYQQSLDQGLQFLIQYYNGEERAKGNILERFSAQQFPDLHSELNLSSLELGDSALYFCASSVSQAANYGYTFGSGTRLTVV.

The chain links TRBV5-6 to TRBJ1-1; no clear D gene. V lost 1 base and J 2 bases, leaving 9 bases between the germline ends. The CDR3 is 14 amino acids. CDR1 is SGHDT and CDR2 is YYEEEE in the germline V gene. The CDR3 coding sequence is TGTGCCAGCAGCTTGATGTTAATAAACACTGAAGCTTTCTTT. Translation gives CASSLMLINTEAFF.

The rearrangement joins TRBV5-6 to TRBJ2-7, with 7 bases fitting TRBD1. This CDR3 region has 16 residues. CDR1 is SGHDT and CDR2 is YYEEEE in the germline V gene. V lost 1 base and J lost 5; bases outside the gene matches: 12. In nucleotides, the CDR3 is TGTGCCAGCAGCTTGTTGAGAGGGGACAGAATGGACGAGCAGTACTTC. Protein product: CASSLLRGDRMDEQYF.

CDR3 residues: CASSQVPSSYNSPLHF. The DNA for the CDR3 is TGTGCCAGCAGCCAAGTCCCCAGCTCCTATAATTCACCCCTCCACTTT. V is TRBV3-1 (or the pseudogene TRBV3-2) and J is TRBJ1-6; D ambiguous. This CDR3 is 16 amino acids long. CDR1 LGHDT and CDR2 YNNKEL come from the germline V gene (reference sequence). V lost 1 base to trimming and J lost 0 bases, with 7 bases between them.

The genes are TRBV5-1 and TRBJ1-1, with TRBD1 as a possible D gene (5 bases). Germline V gene data show CDR1 as SGHRS and CDR2 as YFSETQ. V lost 4 bases, J lost 1 base, and 14 bases lay in between. CDR3 length: 15 residues. CDR3 sequence reads: CASSGGGAGNTEAFF. CDR3 bases: TGCGCCAGCAGCGGTGGGGGAGCGGGGAACACTGAAGCTTTCTTT. Supplemented by reference TRBV5-1 and TRBJ1-1, the full variable domain reads KAGVTQTPRYLIKTRGQQVTLSCSPISGHRSVSWYQQTPGQGLQFLFEYFSETQRNKGNFPGRFSGRQFSNSRSEMNVSTLELGDSALYLCASSGGGAGNTEAFFGQGTRLTVV.

The gene calls are TRBV6-4 and TRBJ1-5, with D uncertain. V was shortened by 5 bases and J by 8 bases, with 10 bases between the two germline ends. This CDR3 contains 12 residues. Germline V gene lookup returns CDR1 MRHNA and CDR2 SNTAGT. CDR3 nucleotides: TGTGCCAGCAGTCCGGACGGGGAGCCCCAGCATTTT. Protein: CASSPDGEPQHF.

A few counts support this clone. J is TRBJ1-6 and V is TRBV20-1; no reliable D call. This CDR3 has 16 residues. V shed 3 bases and J shed 9 bases, with 21 bases lying between them. CDR1 and CDR2 (germline): DFQATT, SNEGSKA (reference sequence). CDR3 sequence (DNA): TGCAGTGCTAGTCTCCCCCACAACCTCTCCCCTTCACCCCTCCACTTT. Encoded protein: CSASLPHNLSPSPLHF.

The chain links TRBV3-1 (or the pseudogene TRBV3-2) to TRBJ1-2; tentatively, D is TRBD1 (6 bases). Per the germline V gene, CDR1 is LGHDT and CDR2 is YNNKEL (reference sequence). This CDR3 comprises 16 residues. Deletions cut 1 base from V and 8 bases from J, with 20 bases between. The CDR3 loop is CASSQGAPQGHIGYTF. CDR3 in DNA: TGTGCCAGCAGCCAAGGAGCACCCCAGGGGCATATCGGCTACACCTTC.

The chain joins TRBV6-1 to TRBJ2-7; D might be TRBD2 (5 bases). Germline V gene lookup returns CDR1 MNHNS and CDR2 SASEGT. The V and J ends lost 1 base and 5 bases respectively, with 15 bases between them. CDR3 length equals 15 residues. CDR3 in amino acids: CASSEVQTTGDEQYV. Written as DNA, the CDR3 is TGTGCCAGCAGTGAAGTCCAGACTACTGGGGACGAGCAGTACGTC.

V usage is TRBV6-4 and J usage is TRBJ2-3, with 11 bases aligning to TRBD2. Germline CDR1 reads MRHNA; CDR2 reads SNTAGT. The CDR3 is 15 residues long. V lost 3 bases and J lost 2; bases outside the gene matches: 1. The CDR3 loop reads CASSEGLADTDTQYF. CDR3 DNA sequence: TGTGCCAGCAGTGAGGGACTAGCGGACACAGATACGCAGTATTTT.

The chain links TRBV6-2 or TRBV6-3 to TRBJ2-1; 7 nucleotides agree with TRBD1. The J segment lost 5 bases and the V segment lost 5 bases, leaving 6 bases of the junction unmatched. CDR1 and CDR2 (germline): MNHEY, SVGEGT. The CDR3 is 14 residues long. CDR3 region: CASSIWTGDNEQFF. The CDR3 coding sequence is TGTGCCAGCAGTATCTGGACAGGCGACAATGAGCAGTTCTTC.

The gene calls are TRBV6-2 or TRBV6-3 and TRBJ1-6, with unresolved D. Trimming left V 5 bases short and J 7 bases short, with 6 bases between. Germline V gives CDR1 MNHEY, CDR2 SVGEGT. CDR3 length equals 12 residues. The CDR3 nucleotides read TGTGCCAGCAGTGAGGGAAATTCACCCCTCCACTTT. Translated: CASSEGNSPLHF.

The chain uses TRBV28 and TRBJ2-3; 7 bases line up with TRBD2. Trimming at V came to 3 bases and at J to 4 bases, leaving 16 bases not matched to a gene. CDR3 length equals 18 residues. Germline assignment: CDR1 MDHEN and CDR2 SYDVKM. CDR3 in DNA: TGTGCCAGCAGTTTTGGAGCGGGGTCTTTCAAGGAGTCAGATACGCAGTATTTT. This codes for CASSFGAGSFKESDTQYF. The whole variable domain, remainder taken from reference TRBV28 and TRBJ2-3, is DVKVTQSSRYLVKRTGEKVFLECVQDMDHENMFWYRQDPGLGLRLIYFSYDVKMKEKGDIPEGYSVSREKKERFSLILESASTNQTSMYLCASSFGAGSFKESDTQYFGPGTRLTVL.

This chain links TRBV27 with TRBJ1-2; 7 positions match TRBD1. J was trimmed by 5 bases and V by 3 bases; bases with no gene match: 6. CDR1 MNHEY and CDR2 SMNVEV come from the germline V gene (reference sequence). This CDR3 is built from 14 residues. Here the CDR3 DNA reads TGTGCCAGCAGTTTGGGGACAGTACCGTATGGCTACACCTTC. Translating gives CASSLGTVPYGYTF.

The chain has TRBV5-1 and TRBJ2-3, with 8 nucleotides matching TRBD1. The trim removed 3 bases at V and 2 bases at J, leaving 5 bases unmatched. Germline V CDR1 and CDR2: SGHRS, YFSETQ. This CDR3 comprises 15 residues. The CDR3 reads CASSSKTGVTDTQYF. The CDR3 DNA reads TGCGCCAGCAGCTCAAAGACAGGGGTCACAGATACGCAGTATTTT.